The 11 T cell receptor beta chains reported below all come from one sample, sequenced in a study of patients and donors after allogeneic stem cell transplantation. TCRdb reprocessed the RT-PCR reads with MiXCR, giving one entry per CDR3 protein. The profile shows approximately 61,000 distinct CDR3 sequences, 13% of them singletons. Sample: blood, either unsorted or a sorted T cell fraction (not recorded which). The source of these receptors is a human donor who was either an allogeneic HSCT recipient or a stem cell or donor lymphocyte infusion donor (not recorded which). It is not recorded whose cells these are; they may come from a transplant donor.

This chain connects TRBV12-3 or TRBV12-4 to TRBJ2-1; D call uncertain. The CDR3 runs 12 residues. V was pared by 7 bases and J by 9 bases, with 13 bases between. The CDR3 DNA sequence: TGTGCCAGCACCCCCCTAATAGGTGAGCAGTTCTTC. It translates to CASTPLIGEQFF.

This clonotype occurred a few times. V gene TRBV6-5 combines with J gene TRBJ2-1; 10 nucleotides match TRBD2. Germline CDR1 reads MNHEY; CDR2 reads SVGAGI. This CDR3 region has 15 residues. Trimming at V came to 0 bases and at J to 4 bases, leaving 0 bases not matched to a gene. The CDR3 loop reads CASSYSTSGYNEQFF. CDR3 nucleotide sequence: TGTGCCAGCAGTTACTCGACTAGCGGGTACAATGAGCAGTTCTTC.

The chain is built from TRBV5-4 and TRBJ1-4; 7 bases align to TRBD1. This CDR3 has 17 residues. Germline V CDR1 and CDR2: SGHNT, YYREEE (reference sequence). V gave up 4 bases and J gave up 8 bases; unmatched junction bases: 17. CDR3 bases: TGTGCCAGCAGCATGGGACAGTCTATAACTTCCGCCGAAAAACTGTTTTTT. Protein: CASSMGQSITSAEKLFF.

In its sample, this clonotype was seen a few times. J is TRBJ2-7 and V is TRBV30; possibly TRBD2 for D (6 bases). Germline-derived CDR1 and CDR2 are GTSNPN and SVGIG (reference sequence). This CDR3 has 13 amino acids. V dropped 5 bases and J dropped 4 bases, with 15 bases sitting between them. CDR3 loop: CAWAQGLSYEQYF. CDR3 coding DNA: TGTGCCTGGGCCCAAGGACTATCTTACGAGCAGTACTTC.

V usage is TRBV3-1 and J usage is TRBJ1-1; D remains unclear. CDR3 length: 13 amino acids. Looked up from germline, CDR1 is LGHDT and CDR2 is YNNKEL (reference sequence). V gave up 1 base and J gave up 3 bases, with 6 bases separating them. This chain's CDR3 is CASSQAVDTEAFF. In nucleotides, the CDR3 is TGTGCCAGCAGCCAAGCCGTTGACACTGAAGCTTTCTTT.

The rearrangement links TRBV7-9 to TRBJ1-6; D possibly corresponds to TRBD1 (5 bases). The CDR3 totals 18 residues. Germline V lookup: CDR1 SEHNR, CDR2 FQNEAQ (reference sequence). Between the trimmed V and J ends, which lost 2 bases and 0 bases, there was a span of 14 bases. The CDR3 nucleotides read TGTGCCAGCAGCTTACGGTCCATCGGGGGCTCCTATAATTCACCCCTCCACTTT. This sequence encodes CASSLRSIGGSYNSPLHF.

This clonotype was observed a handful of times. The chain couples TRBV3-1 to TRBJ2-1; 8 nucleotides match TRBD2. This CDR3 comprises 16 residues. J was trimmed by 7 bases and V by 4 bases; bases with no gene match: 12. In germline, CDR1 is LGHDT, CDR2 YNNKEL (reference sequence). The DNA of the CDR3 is TGTGCCAGCAGCCCCCAAACCAGCGGGAGTTTTAATGAGCAGTTCTTC. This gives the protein CASSPQTSGSFNEQFF.

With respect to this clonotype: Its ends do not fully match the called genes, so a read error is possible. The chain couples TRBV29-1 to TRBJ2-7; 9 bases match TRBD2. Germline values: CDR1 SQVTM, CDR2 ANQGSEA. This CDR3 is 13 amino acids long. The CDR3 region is CSGLAGDSHEQYF. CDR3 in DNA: TGCAGCGGATTAGCGGGAGACTCCCACGAGCAGTACTTC.

The DNA of the CDR3 is TGCAGTGCTAGCTCGGGACTAGCGGGCTACGAGCAGTACTTC. This translates into CSASSGLAGYEQYF. The chain is built from TRBV20-1 and TRBJ2-7; 12 positions match TRBD2. Germline CDR1 reads DFQATT; CDR2 reads SNEGSKA (reference sequence). The length of the CDR3 is 14 residues. After removal of 3 bases from V and 3 bases from J, the junction contained 3 bases not matched to a gene.

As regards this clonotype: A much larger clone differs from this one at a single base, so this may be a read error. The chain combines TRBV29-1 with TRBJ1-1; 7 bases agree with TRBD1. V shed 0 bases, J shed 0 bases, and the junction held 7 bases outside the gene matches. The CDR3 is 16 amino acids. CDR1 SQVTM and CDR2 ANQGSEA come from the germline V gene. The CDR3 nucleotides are TGCAGCGTTGAAGATACCACAGGGGCCTTGAACACTGAAGCTTTCTTT. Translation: CSVEDTTGALNTEAFF.

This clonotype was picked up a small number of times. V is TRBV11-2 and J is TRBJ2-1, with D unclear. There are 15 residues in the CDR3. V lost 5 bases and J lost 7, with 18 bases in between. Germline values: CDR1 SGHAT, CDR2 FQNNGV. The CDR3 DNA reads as TGTGCCAGCAGCATAGGGCCAACACCATGGAATGAGCAGTTCTTC. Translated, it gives CASSIGPTPWNEQFF.